The 20 T cell receptor beta chains below come from one sample, sequenced in a study of sequential checkpoint blockade in melanoma. Treatment specified: randomized to nivolumab then ipilimumab (arm A) or the reverse (arm B). TCRdb keeps only in-frame clones here, not all; method: immunoSEQ multiplex PCR. The sample includes about 4,000 clones, 19% seen only once; the top ten take about 24%. Sequenced material: tumor tissue (inferred from file names), taken from a patient given nivolumab and ipilimumab in sequence. Receptors were obtained from a human donor with melanoma.

The rearrangement links TRBV27 to TRBJ2-7; D gene uncertain. Germline V gene lookup returns CDR1 MNHEY and CDR2 SMNVEV (reference sequence). V lost 5 bases, J lost 7 bases, and 18 bases lay in between. The CDR3 is 14 residues long. The CDR3 reads CASSPPGVPLEQYF. The CDR3 DNA reads as TGTGCCAGCAGTCCGCCAGGCGTCCCCTTGGAGCAGTACTTC.

This clone qualifies as medium-sized. V and J are TRBV9 and TRBJ1-6; no definite D call. V lost 0 bases and J lost 3, with 10 bases in between. The CDR3 covers 16 residues. Germline CDR1 SGDLS, CDR2 YYNGEE. CDR3 in DNA: TGTGCCAGCAGCGTAGGGTCAAACCTCTATAATTCACCCCTCCACTTT. Its translation is CASSVGSNLYNSPLHF.

Within the sample, this clone is medium-sized (0.01 to 0.1%). The V and J genes are TRBV11-3 and TRBJ2-3; 11 bases line up with TRBD2. The germline V gene encodes CDR1 SGHNT and CDR2 YENEEA. Germline trimming cut 5 bases from V and 9 bases from J; bases unmatched to any gene: 10. This CDR3 has 15 amino acids. This CDR3 is CASSTELAGVVTQYF. The CDR3 DNA sequence: TGTGCCAGCAGCACCGAACTAGCGGGGGTTGTCACGCAGTATTTT.

The CDR3 spells CSVMTGGTGELFF. The CDR3 nucleotides read TGCAGCGTTATGACAGGGGGCACCGGGGAGCTGTTTTTT. V usage is TRBV29-1 and J usage is TRBJ2-2; TRBD1 agrees at 9 bases. Germline V gene sequence: CDR1 SQVTM, CDR2 ANQGSEA. The CDR3 runs 13 residues. V was pared by 5 bases and J by 4 bases, with 2 bases of the junction left unmatched.

This clone was detected many times. At one of its ends the junction is not consistent with the germline gene, which may arise from a read error. CDR3 sequence reads: CASSLDPGQLYNSPLHF. CDR3 DNA: TGTGCCAGCAGCCTAGACCCCGGACAGCTCTATAATTCACCCCTCCACTTT. J is TRBJ1-6 and V is TRBV11-3; D is perhaps TRBD1 (6 bases). CDR3 length: 17 residues. Germline V gene sequence: CDR1 SGHNT, CDR2 YENEEA.

Many counts were recorded for this clone. This chain connects TRBV9 to TRBJ1-2, with D maybe TRBD1 (5 bases). The CDR3 has 14 residues. Germline CDR1 SGDLS, CDR2 YYNGEE. V lost 4 bases and J lost 2, with 12 bases in between. The CDR3 sequence: CASSFRAGNYGYTF. For the CDR3, the DNA is TGTGCCAGCAGCTTTCGCGCAGGGAACTATGGCTACACCTTC.

This clone counts as medium-sized. The chain is built from TRBV28 and TRBJ1-2; the D gene is possibly TRBD1 (6 bases). Germline values: CDR1 MDHEN, CDR2 SYDVKM. V was pared by 4 bases and J by 4 bases, with 16 bases between. The CDR3 totals 15 residues. The CDR3: CASSSQGQVVYGYTF. Written as DNA, the CDR3 is TGTGCCAGCAGTTCACAGGGCCAGGTAGTCTATGGCTACACCTTC.

The chain carries TRBV6-8 and TRBJ2-2; D could derive from TRBD1 or TRBD2 (6 bases each). V was clipped by 4 bases and J by 4 bases, with 7 bases between them. The CDR3 contains 13 residues. CDR1 is MNHGY, CDR2 SAAAGT, per germline. The CDR3 DNA follows: TGTGCCAGCAGTTCGGGGGCCACCGGGGAGCTGTTTTTT. Translation gives CASSSGATGELFF.

Within the sample, this clone is medium-sized. V gene TRBV4-1 combines with J gene TRBJ2-1; 7 bases line up with TRBD2. The junction had 10 bases not matched to a gene; V was cut back by 0 bases and J by 2 bases. Germline-derived CDR1 and CDR2 are MGHRA and YSYEKL. This CDR3 has 18 residues. The CDR3 here is CASSQEGGGVQTYNEQFF. In nucleotides, the CDR3 is TGCGCCAGCAGCCAAGAAGGTGGGGGGGTGCAAACCTACAATGAGCAGTTCTTC.

CDR3 nucleotide sequence: TGCGCCAGCAGCGTGGACAGGGGGCCTGACACCATATATTTT. Protein sequence: CASSVDRGPDTIYF. The chain is built from TRBV5-1 and TRBJ1-3, with 11 bases lining up with TRBD1. CDR1 and CDR2 (germline): SGHRS, YFSETQ. The V and J ends lost 4 bases and 8 bases, in that order; junction bases with no gene match: 5. CDR3 length: 14 residues.

This clone was found a few times. This rearrangement joins TRBV4-1 to TRBJ2-1; the D is unclear. Germline V CDR1 and CDR2: MGHRA, YSYEKL. V was clipped by 0 bases and J by 5 bases, with 11 bases between them. CDR3 length: 15 amino acids. CDR3 nucleotide sequence: TGCGCCAGCAGCCAAGAGTCAGCTGCGAACAATGAGCAGTTCTTC. It encodes CASSQESAANNEQFF.

This clone was recorded at least ten times. The CDR3, as DNA: TGTGCCAGCCGGAAACACAATCTAAGGAAACTGACTGAAGCTTTCTTT. Protein sequence: CASRKHNLRKLTEAFF. This sequence joins TRBV11-3 and TRBJ1-1; unclear D gene. Germline lookup yields CDR1 SGHNT and CDR2 YENEEA. The V end was cut by 8 bases, the J end by 5 bases, with 24 bases between. This CDR3 is built from 16 residues.

This clone is medium-sized within its sample. This chain connects TRBV11-3 to TRBJ1-2; 9 nucleotides line up with TRBD1. The ends lost 1 base at V and 2 bases at J; junction bases unmatched: 5. This CDR3 spans 16 amino acids. The germline V gene has CDR1 SGHNT and CDR2 YENEEA. The CDR3 region is CASSLVTGTGNYGYTF. In DNA form, the CDR3 reads TGTGCCAGCAGCTTAGTGACCGGGACAGGGAACTATGGCTACACCTTC.

This clone is judged medium-sized. V is TRBV6-1 and J is TRBJ2-7; no clear D gene. The V gene's germline CDR1 is MNHNS and CDR2 SASEGT. V gave up 0 bases and J gave up 6 bases, with 12 bases separating them. The CDR3 totals 14 residues. CDR3 coding DNA: TGTGCCAGCAGTGAAGCCAGACCGCTCAGCGAGCAGTACGTC. Amino acids: CASSEARPLSEQYV.

The V and J genes are TRBV5-1 and TRBJ2-2; 8 positions match TRBD2. CDR1 and CDR2 (germline): SGHRS, YFSETQ. The trim removed 0 bases at V and 5 bases at J, leaving 6 bases unmatched. The CDR3 is 16 amino acids. The CDR3, as DNA: TGCGCCAGCAGCTTGGACGGGGGGGCCTCGACCGGGGAGCTGTTTTTT. It yields the protein CASSLDGGASTGELFF.

This clone was counted between two and nine times. The chain uses TRBV6-8 and TRBJ2-2, with unresolved D. With 5 bases removed from V and 7 bases from J, the gap between germline ends came to 11 bases. The CDR3 covers 13 residues. Germline V gives CDR1 MNHGY, CDR2 SAAAGT. CDR3 sequence: CASSPAAGGELFF. In nucleotides, the CDR3 is TGTGCCAGCAGTCCCGCGGCAGGCGGGGAGCTGTTTTTT.

This clone is judged large (0.1 to 1%). J is TRBJ1-1 and V is TRBV15; D is undetermined. Germline V gives CDR1 LNHNV, CDR2 YYDKDF (reference sequence). This CDR3 has 14 amino acids. Trimming removed 3 bases at V and 5 bases at J, with 13 bases between. This chain's CDR3 is CATSRVGEWTEAFF. CDR3 bases: TGTGCCACCAGCAGGGTCGGGGAGTGGACTGAAGCTTTCTTT.

V gene TRBV29-1 combines with J gene TRBJ1-1; 7 bases are shared with TRBD1. The CDR3 runs to 15 residues. Germline CDR1 is SQVTM and CDR2 is ANQGSEA. J lost 2 bases, V lost 6 bases, and 12 bases had no gene match. In nucleotides, the CDR3 is TGCAGCGTAGGGACTAAATGGGACAGCAACACTGAAGCTTTCTTT. Protein product: CSVGTKWDSNTEAFF.

This clone came up many times. The chain recombines TRBV11-3 with TRBJ1-2; D not resolved. CDR1 SGHNT and CDR2 YENEEA come from the germline V gene. The CDR3 spans 15 residues. The V end was cut by 1 base, the J end by 7 bases, with 16 bases between. The CDR3, as DNA: TGTGCCAGCAGCTTAGGGCAGGCCCCCTCGGGTGGCTACACCTTC. This translates into CASSLGQAPSGGYTF.

V gene TRBV10-2 combines with J gene TRBJ2-3, with D possibly TRBD2 on 6 matching bases. Germline CDR1 and CDR2: WSHSY and SAAADI. Between the trimmed V and J ends, which lost 4 bases and 4 bases, there was a span of 15 bases. This CDR3 has 15 residues. The CDR3 sequence is CASSGLGVRADTQYF. The CDR3, as DNA: TGCGCCAGCAGTGGACTAGGAGTAAGGGCAGATACGCAGTATTTT.